The clone carrying this TCR beta chain has a single count. Its target is unknown. This entry is derived from a study of Ad26.COV2.S vaccination and SARS-CoV-2 variants. Study at large: Participant was drawn from the COV1001 Ad26.COV2.S trial arm. Study conclusions and caveats: It is possible that the TCR breadth and depth analyses underestimated the total T cell responses.

Described treatment: roughly 18 received Ad26.COV2.S at low or high dose, single or two shots; about 5 received placebo; per-sample allocation not given. The samples were gathered on day 63 after the first injection of vaccine or placebo. The CDR3 totals 14 residues. The ends lost 11 bases at V and 4 bases at J; junction bases unmatched: 5. The germline V gene encodes CDR1 ENHRY and CDR2 SYGVKD. Clones were read by immunoSEQ multiplex PCR, and TCRdb kept only the in-frame ones, dropping some. Of a few hundred thousand clones in the sample, 87% were seen once. The clonotype comes from a person between 18 and 59 years old who received the Ad26.COV2.S COVID-19 vaccine or a placebo. The chain links TRBV10-3 to TRBJ2-5; 15 bases are shared with TRBD2. The sample here was peripheral blood, taken in a trial of Ad26.COV2.S vaccine versus placebo. CDR3 DNA: TGTGCCGCCTCGGGACTAGCGGGAGGAGAGACCCAGTACTTC. Its translation: CAASGLAGGETQYF.